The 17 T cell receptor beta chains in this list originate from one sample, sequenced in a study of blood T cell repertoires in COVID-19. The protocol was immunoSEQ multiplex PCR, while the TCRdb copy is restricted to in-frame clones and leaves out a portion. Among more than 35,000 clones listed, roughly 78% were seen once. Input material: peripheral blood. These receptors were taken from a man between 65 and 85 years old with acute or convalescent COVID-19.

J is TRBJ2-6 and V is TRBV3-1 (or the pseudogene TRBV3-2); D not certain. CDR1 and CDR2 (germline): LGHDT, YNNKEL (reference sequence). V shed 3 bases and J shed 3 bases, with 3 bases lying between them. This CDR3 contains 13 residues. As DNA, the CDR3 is TGTGCCAGCAGCCACCGTGGGGCCAACGTCCTGACTTTC. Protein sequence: CASSHRGANVLTF.

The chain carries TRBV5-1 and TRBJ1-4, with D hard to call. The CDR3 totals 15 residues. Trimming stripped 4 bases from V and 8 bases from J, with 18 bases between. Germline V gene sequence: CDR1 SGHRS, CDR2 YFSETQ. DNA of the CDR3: TGCGCCAGCAGCCTCTCCCTTGGAGGTTTGGAAAAACTGTTTTTT. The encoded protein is CASSLSLGGLEKLFF. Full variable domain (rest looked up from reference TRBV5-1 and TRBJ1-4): KAGVTQTPRYLIKTRGQQVTLSCSPISGHRSVSWYQQTPGQGLQFLFEYFSETQRNKGNFPGRFSGRQFSNSRSEMNVSTLELGDSALYLCASSLSLGGLEKLFFGSGTQLSVL.

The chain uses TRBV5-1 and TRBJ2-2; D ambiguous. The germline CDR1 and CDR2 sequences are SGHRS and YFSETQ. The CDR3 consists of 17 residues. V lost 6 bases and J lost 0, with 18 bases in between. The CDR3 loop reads CASKLLETTPNTGELFF. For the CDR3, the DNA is TGCGCCAGCAAACTTCTGGAAACTACACCGAACACCGGGGAGCTGTTTTTT.

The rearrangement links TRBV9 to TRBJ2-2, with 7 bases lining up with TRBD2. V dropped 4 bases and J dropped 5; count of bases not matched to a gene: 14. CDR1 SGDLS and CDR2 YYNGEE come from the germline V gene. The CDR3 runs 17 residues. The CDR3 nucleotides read TGTGCCAGCAGCCTCCGGGGAGGGACGGTACAGACCGGGGAGCTGTTTTTT. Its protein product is CASSLRGGTVQTGELFF.

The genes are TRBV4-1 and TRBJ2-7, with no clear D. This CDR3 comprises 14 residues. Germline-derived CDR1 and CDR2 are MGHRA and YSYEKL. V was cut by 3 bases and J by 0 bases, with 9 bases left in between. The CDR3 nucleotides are TGCGCCAGCAGCCAGAGTCCAAACTCCTACGAGCAGTACTTC. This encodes CASSQSPNSYEQYF.

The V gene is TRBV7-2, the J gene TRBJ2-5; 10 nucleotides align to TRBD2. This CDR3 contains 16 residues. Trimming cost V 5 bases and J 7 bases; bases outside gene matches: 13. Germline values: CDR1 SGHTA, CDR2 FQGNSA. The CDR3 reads CASSPLPTSGPGTQYF. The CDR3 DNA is TGTGCCAGCAGCCCTCTCCCGACTAGCGGGCCGGGGACCCAGTACTTC.

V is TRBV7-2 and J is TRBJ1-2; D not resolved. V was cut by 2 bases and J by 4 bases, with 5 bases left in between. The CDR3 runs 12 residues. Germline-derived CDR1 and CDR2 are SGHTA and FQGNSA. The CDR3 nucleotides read TGTGCCAGCAGCTTACGGGGCTATGGCTACACCTTC. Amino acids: CASSLRGYGYTF.

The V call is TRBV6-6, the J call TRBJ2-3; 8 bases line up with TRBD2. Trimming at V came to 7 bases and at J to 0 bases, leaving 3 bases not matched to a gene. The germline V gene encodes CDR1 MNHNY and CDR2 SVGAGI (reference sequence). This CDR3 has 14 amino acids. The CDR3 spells CASTPSGSTDTQYF. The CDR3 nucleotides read TGTGCCAGCACCCCTAGCGGGAGCACAGATACGCAGTATTTT.

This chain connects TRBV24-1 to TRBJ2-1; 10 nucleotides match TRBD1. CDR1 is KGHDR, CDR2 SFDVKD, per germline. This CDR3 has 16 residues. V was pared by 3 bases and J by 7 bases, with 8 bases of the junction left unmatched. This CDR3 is CATSDRDRGPRNEQFF. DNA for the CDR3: TGTGCCACCAGTGATAGGGACAGGGGTCCGCGGAATGAGCAGTTCTTC.

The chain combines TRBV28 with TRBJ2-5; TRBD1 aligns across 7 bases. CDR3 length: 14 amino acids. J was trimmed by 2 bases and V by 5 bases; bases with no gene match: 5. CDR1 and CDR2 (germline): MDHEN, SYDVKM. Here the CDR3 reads CASSPRTGQETQYF. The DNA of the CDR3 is TGTGCCAGCAGTCCGCGGACAGGACAAGAGACCCAGTACTTC.

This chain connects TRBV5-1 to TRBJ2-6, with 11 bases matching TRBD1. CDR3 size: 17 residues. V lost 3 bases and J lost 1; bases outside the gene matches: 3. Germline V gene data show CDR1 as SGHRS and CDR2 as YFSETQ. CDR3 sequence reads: CASSYGQGASGANVLTF. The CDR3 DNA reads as TGCGCCAGCAGCTACGGACAGGGGGCGTCTGGGGCCAACGTCCTGACTTTC.

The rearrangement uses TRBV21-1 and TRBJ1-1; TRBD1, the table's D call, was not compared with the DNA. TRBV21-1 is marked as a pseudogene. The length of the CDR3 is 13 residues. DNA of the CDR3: TGTGCCAGCAGCAACCTTAAGGGGCCTGAAGCTTTCTTT. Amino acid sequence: CASSNLKGPEAFF.

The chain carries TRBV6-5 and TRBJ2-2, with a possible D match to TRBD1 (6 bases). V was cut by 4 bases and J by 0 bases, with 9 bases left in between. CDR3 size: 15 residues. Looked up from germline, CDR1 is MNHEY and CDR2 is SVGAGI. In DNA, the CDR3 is TGTGCCAGCAGTTTACGGACAGCGAACACCGGGGAGCTGTTTTTT. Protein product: CASSLRTANTGELFF.

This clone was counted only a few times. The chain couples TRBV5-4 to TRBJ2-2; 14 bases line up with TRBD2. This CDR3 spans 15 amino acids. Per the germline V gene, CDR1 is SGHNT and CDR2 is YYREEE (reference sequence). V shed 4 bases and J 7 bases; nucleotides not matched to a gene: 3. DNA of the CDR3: TGTGCCAGCAGCGGGACTAGCGGGGGCGTCGGGGAGCTGTTTTTT. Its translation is CASSGTSGGVGELFF.

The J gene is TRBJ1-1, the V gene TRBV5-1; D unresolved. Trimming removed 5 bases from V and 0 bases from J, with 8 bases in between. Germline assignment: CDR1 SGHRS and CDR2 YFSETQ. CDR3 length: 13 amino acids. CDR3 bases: TGCGCCAGCAGAGGGAGGTTGAACACTGAAGCTTTCTTT. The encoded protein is CASRGRLNTEAFF.

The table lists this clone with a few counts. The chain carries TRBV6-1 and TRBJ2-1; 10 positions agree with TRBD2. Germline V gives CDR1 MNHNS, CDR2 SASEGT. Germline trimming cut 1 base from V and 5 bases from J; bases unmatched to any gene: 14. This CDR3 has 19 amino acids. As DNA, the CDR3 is TGTGCCAGCAGTGAAGTACGAGGCTGGACTAGCGGAATCAACAATGAGCAGTTCTTC. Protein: CASSEVRGWTSGINNEQFF.

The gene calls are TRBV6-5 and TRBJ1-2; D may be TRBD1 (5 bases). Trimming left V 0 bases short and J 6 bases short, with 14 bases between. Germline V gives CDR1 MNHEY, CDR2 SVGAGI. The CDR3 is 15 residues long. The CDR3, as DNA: TGTGCCAGCAGTTACTCGAACGGCAGGGTGGATGGCTACACCTTC. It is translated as CASSYSNGRVDGYTF.